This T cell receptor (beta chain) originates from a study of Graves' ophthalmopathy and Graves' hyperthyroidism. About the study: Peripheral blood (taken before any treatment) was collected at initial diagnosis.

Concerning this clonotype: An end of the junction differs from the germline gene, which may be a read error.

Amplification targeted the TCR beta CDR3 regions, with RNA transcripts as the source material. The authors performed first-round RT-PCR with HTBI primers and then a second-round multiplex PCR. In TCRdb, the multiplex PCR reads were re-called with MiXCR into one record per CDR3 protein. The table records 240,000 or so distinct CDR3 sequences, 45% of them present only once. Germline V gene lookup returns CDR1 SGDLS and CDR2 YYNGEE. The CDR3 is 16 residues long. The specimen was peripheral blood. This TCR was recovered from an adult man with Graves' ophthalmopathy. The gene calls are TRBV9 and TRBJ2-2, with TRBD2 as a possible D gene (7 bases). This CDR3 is CASSLAGASHTGELFF. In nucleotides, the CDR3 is TGCGCCAGCAGCTTGGCGGGGGCCTCACACACCGGGGAGCTGTTTTTT. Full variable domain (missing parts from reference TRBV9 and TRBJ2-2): DSGVTQTPKHLITATGQRVTLRCSPRSGDLSVYWYQQSLDQGLQFLIQYYNGEERAKGNILERFSAQQFPDLHSELNLSSLELGDSALYFCASSLAGASHTGELFFGEGSRLTVL.